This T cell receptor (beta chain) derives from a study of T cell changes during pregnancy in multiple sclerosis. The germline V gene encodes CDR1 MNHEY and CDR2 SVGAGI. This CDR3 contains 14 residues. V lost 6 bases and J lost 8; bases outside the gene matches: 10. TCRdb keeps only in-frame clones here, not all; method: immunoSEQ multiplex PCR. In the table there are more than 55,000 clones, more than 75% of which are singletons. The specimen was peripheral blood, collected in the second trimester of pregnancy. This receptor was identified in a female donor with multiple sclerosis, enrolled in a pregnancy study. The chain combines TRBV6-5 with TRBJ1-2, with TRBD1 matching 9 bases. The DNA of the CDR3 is TGTGCCAGCAGCCCGAGGGACAGGGACCTAGGCTACACCTTC. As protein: CASSPRDRDLGYTF.